The rows below give T cell receptor beta chains drawn from one sample of a study of blood T cell repertoires in COVID-19. TCRdb's copy holds only in-frame clones and misses some; the assay was immunoSEQ multiplex PCR. The data contain roughly 38,000 clones, roughly 80% of them singletons. Material: peripheral blood. These receptors all come from a man in his 60s in a cohort sampled during active COVID-19. Both conserved end residues are part of each CDR3. The D gene is left open where the match is weak. Size values are once, few and many counts, or a class for expanded clones, and some rows have none.

size,V,D,length,J,CDR3
-,TRBV19,-,13,TRBJ2-7,CASARTDSYEQYF
-,TRBV5-6,TRBD2,18,TRBJ2-4,CASSLALQSLAGGNIQYF
-,TRBV30,TRBD1,16,TRBJ1-3,CACSPGQGAAGNTIYF
-,TRBV10-3,-,13,TRBJ2-5,CATTGNPGETQYF
-,TRBV24-1,TRBD2,18,TRBJ2-3,CATSEPGTSGSWADTQYF
-,TRBV6-4,TRBD2,17,TRBJ2-1,CASSYDFPSGTYNEQFF
few,TRBV5-6,TRBD2,17,TRBJ2-1,CASSPLWGSGGAHEQFF
-,TRBV27,-,15,TRBJ2-1,CASSSSVAAYNEQFF
-,TRBV6-2/TRBV6-3,TRBD1,16,TRBJ1-2,CASSSPPDRVPHGYTF
-,TRBV5-6,-,14,TRBJ2-6,CASSLKAGANVLTF
-,TRBV6-5,TRBD1,13,TRBJ2-7,CAGRTGGSGEQYF
-,TRBV2,TRBD1,14,TRBJ2-7,CASSGRDSVYEQYF
-,TRBV27,-,14,TRBJ2-7,CASSLDRISYEQYF
few,TRBV7-9,-,16,TRBJ2-3,CASSPRVATSTDTQYF
-,TRBV6-5,TRBD1,14,TRBJ2-1,CASRDKGAYNEQFF
-,TRBV28,TRBD2,16,TRBJ2-3,CASRRSLSGATDTQYF
-,TRBV5-8,-,13,TRBJ2-7,CASSLGESDEQYF
once,TRBV25-1,TRBD1,15,TRBJ2-5,CASSEWGQGAGTQYF
-,TRBV19,-,14,TRBJ2-5,CASSIWTARETQYF
-,TRBV10-1,-,13,TRBJ2-3,CATQRRSTDTQYF
-,TRBV7-6,TRBD2,15,TRBJ2-1,CASSWTSGGGNEQFF
-,TRBV2,-,14,TRBJ2-7,CASSDRGSSYEQYF
-,TRBV19,-,12,TRBJ1-5,CASKTADQPQHF
few,TRBV6-4,TRBD1,14,TRBJ2-2,CASSEGADTGELFF
-,TRBV7-2,TRBD1,15,TRBJ2-3,CASSITGDRTDTQYF
-,TRBV30,-,14,TRBJ1-3,CAWRGAASGNTIYF
-,TRBV11-3,-,14,TRBJ2-2,CASSLGALAGELFF
-,TRBV24-1,TRBD1,13,TRBJ1-1,CATRGQGNTEAFF
-,TRBV6-1,TRBD1,15,TRBJ2-5,CASSEWDRLQETQYF
-,TRBV5-1,-,15,TRBJ1-5,CASSLTGISNQPQHF
-,TRBV5-8,TRBD2,14,TRBJ2-3,CASRASGRAFTQYF
-,TRBV11-2,-,14,TRBJ1-3,CASSRTGFGNTIYF
-,TRBV3-1/TRBV3-2,TRBD2,19,TRBJ2-3,CASSQGPGLAGGPTDTQYF
-,TRBV3-1/TRBV3-2,TRBD1,15,TRBJ1-4,CASSQRTGGGEKLFF
-,TRBV2,TRBD1,15,TRBJ1-2,CASCREEGAPRGYTF
-,TRBV19,-,14,TRBJ2-2,CASSITGIAGELFF
-,TRBV11-2,-,17,TRBJ2-7,CASKTGLGGPLIYEQYF
-,TRBV21-1,-,15,TRBJ1-4,CASSREGATNEKLFF
few,TRBV14,-,13,TRBJ1-2,CASSQDPDYGYTF
-,TRBV4-3,TRBD1,17,TRBJ1-4,CASSQEWTGGLSEKLFF
-,TRBV11-3,-,13,TRBJ2-2,CASSFSVTGELFF
few,TRBV28,TRBD1,17,TRBJ2-5,CASSPIRQGAFLETQYF
-,TRBV6-5,TRBD1,14,TRBJ1-5,CASQGTGGGQPQHF
-,TRBV4-1,TRBD2,16,TRBJ2-2,CASSRGAGTNTGELFF
once,TRBV10-2,-,14,TRBJ2-1,CASSVGFSGNEQFF
-,TRBV11-2,TRBD2,16,TRBJ2-1,CASSSRTSGADNEQFF
-,TRBV28,-,18,TRBJ2-1,CASSLRPLWRRRSHEQFF
-,TRBV15,-,13,TRBJ1-1,CATSRDQVPEAFF
-,TRBV6-5,TRBD1,15,TRBJ1-2,CASSYRDRAGDGYTF
-,TRBV5-1,TRBD2,14,TRBJ2-3,CASSETSGGDTQYF
medium-sized,TRBV10-3,-,12,TRBJ1-6,CAISEGGPPLHF
-,TRBV6-5,-,14,TRBJ1-3,CASSRGGTGNTIYF
-,TRBV5-1,TRBD2,16,TRBJ2-1,CASTQAGGSSYNEQFF
-,TRBV4-1,-,14,TRBJ1-1,CASSQVAGNTEAFF
-,TRBV7-8,TRBD1,14,TRBJ2-7,CASTFRDRGSEQYF
-,TRBV15,-,16,TRBJ1-2,CATSRDRGAVDYGYTF
-,TRBV9,TRBD2,21,TRBJ2-1,CASSVVAWGTSGASSYNEQFF
-,TRBV27,TRBD2,16,TRBJ2-1,CASSWDLAGAYNEQFF
-,TRBV4-1,-,16,TRBJ1-2,CASSQDSTTGNYGYTF